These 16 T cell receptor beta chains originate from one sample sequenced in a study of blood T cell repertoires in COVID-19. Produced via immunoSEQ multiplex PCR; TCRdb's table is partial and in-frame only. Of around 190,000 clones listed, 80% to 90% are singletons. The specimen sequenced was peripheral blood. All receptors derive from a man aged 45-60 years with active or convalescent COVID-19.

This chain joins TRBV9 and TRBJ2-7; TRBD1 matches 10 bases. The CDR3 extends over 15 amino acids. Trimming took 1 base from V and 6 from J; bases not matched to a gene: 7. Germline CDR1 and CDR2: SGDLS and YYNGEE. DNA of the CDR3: TGTGCCAGCAGCGTAACCGGGACAGGGGTGGGCGAGCAGTACTTC. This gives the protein CASSVTGTGVGEQYF. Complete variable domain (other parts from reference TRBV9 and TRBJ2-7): DSGVTQTPKHLITATGQRVTLRCSPRSGDLSVYWYQQSLDQGLQFLIQYYNGEERAKGNILERFSAQQFPDLHSELNLSSLELGDSALYFCASSVTGTGVGEQYFGPGTRLTVT.

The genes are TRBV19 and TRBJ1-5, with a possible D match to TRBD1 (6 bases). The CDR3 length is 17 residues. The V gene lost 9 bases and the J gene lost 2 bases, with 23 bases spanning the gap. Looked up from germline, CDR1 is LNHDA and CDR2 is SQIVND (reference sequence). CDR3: CASLRDTRYYGNQPQHF. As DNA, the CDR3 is TGTGCCAGCCTTCGGGACACCCGCTATTATGGCAATCAGCCCCAGCATTTT.

CDR3 residues: CAIGYRGGTDTQYF. CDR3 in DNA: TGTGCCATCGGCTACAGGGGTGGTACAGATACGCAGTATTTT. The chain recombines TRBV10-3 with TRBJ2-3; TRBD1 aligns across 7 bases. Trimming at V came to 8 bases and at J to 3 bases, leaving 8 bases not matched to a gene. This CDR3 region has 14 residues. Germline V gives CDR1 ENHRY, CDR2 SYGVKD.

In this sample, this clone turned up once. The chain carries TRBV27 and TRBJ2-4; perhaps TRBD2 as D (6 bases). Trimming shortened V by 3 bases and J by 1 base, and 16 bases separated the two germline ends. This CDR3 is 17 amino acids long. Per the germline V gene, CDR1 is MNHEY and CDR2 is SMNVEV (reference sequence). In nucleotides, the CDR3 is TGTGCCAGCAGTTTGGGGAGGTCCGGGTGGGCCAAAAACATTCAGTACTTC. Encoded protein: CASSLGRSGWAKNIQYF.

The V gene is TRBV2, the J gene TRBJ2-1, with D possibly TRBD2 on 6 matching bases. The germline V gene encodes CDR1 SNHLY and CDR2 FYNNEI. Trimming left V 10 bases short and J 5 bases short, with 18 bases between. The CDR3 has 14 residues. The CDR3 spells CANAAGPQDNEQFF. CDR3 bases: TGTGCCAACGCCGCGGGACCTCAGGACAATGAGCAGTTCTTC.

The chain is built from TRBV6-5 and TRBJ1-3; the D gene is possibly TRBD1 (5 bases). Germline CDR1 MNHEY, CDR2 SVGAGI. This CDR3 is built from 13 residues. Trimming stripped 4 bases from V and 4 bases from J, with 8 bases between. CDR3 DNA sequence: TGTGCCAGCAGTTTACAGGCCGGAAACACCATATATTTT. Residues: CASSLQAGNTIYF.

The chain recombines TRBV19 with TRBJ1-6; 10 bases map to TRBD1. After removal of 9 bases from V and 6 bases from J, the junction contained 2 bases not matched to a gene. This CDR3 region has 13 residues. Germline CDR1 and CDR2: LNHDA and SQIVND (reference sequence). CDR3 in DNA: TGTGCCAGCCGGGACAGGGGTAATTCACCCCTCCACTTT. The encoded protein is CASRDRGNSPLHF.

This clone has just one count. DNA for the CDR3: TGTGCCAGCAGCACCCGGACTAGCGGGGCCGGCATGGGGTACGAGCAGTACTTC. It yields the protein CASSTRTSGAGMGYEQYF. The genes are TRBV7-2 and TRBJ2-7; TRBD2 aligns across 12 bases. V was pared by 5 bases and J by 4 bases, with 15 bases of the junction left unmatched. Germline loops: CDR1 SGHTA, CDR2 FQGNSA. This CDR3 is 18 amino acids long.

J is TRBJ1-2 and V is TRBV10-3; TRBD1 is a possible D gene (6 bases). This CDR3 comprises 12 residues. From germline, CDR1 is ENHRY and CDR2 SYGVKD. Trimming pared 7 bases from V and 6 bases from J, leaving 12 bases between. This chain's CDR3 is CAINTRGDGYTF. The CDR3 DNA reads TGTGCCATCAACACCAGGGGAGATGGCTACACCTTC.

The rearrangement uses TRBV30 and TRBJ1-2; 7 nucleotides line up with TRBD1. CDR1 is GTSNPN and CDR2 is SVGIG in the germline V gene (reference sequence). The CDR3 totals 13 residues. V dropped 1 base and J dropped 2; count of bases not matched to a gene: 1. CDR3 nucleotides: TGTGCCTGGAGTGGGGGACAGAACTATGGCTACACCTTC. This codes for CAWSGGQNYGYTF.

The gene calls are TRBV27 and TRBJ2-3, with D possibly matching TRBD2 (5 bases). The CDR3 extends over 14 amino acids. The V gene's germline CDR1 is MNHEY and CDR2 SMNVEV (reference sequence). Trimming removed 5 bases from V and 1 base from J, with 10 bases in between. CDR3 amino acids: CASSTDWGTDTQYF. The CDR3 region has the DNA TGTGCCAGCAGTACGGACTGGGGCACAGATACGCAGTATTTT.

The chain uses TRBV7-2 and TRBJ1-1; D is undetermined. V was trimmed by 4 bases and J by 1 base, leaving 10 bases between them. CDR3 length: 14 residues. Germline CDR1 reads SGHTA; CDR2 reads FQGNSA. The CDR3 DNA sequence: TGTGCCAGCAGCTCCTCGACTGAGAACACTGAAGCTTTCTTT. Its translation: CASSSSTENTEAFF.

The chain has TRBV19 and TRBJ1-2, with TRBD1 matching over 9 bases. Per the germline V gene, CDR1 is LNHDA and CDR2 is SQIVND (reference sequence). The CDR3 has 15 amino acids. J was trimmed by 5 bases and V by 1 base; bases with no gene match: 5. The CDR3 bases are TGTGCCAGTAGTATAGGACAGGGGGTAGGATATGGCTACACCTTC. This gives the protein CASSIGQGVGYGYTF.

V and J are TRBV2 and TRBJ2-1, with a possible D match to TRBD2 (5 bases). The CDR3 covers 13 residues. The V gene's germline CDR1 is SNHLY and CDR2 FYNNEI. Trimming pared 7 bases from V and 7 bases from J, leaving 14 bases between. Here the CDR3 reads CASIEGNLNEQFF. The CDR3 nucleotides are TGTGCCAGCATAGAGGGAAATTTAAATGAGCAGTTCTTC.

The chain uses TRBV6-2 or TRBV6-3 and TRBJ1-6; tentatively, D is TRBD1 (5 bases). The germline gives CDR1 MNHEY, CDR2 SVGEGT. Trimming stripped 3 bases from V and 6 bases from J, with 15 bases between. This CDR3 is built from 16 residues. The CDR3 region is CASSYLGVVLNSPLHF. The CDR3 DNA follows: TGTGCCAGCAGTTATTTAGGGGTGGTCCTTAATTCACCCCTCCACTTT.

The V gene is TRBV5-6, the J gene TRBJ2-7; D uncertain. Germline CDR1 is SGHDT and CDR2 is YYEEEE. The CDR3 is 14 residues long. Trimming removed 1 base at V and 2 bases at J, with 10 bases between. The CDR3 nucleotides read TGTGCCAGCAGCTTGACAGTCCAAGCCTACGAGCAGTACTTC. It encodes CASSLTVQAYEQYF.